This TCR beta chain was captured in a study of blood T cell repertoires in COVID-19. Study at large: Donors in the United States, Italy and Spain gave samples during acute or convalescent COVID-19.

Sequencing was performed with immunoSEQ multiplex PCR; in TCRdb, only in-frame clones are kept and a portion is missing. The data contain 150,000 or so clones, about 80% of them singletons. The length of the CDR3 is 14 residues. Germline values: CDR1 SEHNR, CDR2 FQNEAQ (reference sequence). V lost 2 bases and J lost 5, with 10 bases in between. Sequenced sample: peripheral blood. The chain recombines TRBV7-9 with TRBJ2-1, with D tentatively TRBD2 (6 bases). The receptor was isolated from a woman in her sixties or seventies with acute or convalescent COVID-19. The CDR3 loop reads CASSLNLANNEQFF. In DNA, the CDR3 is TGTGCCAGCAGCTTAAACCTAGCGAACAATGAGCAGTTCTTC.